This T cell receptor beta chain was identified in a study of patients and donors after allogeneic stem cell transplantation. Each CDR3 protein is one row after TCRdb ran MiXCR on the RT-PCR reads. The sample records over 25,000 distinct CDR3 sequences, 37% being singletons. Sequencing input: blood, either unsorted or a sorted T cell fraction (not recorded which). The TCR comes from a human donor who was either an allogeneic HSCT recipient or a stem cell or donor lymphocyte infusion donor (not recorded which). It is not recorded whose cells these are; they may come from a transplant donor.

This CDR3 reads CSAKASGAYEQYV. The CDR3 bases are TGCAGTGCTAAGGCTAGCGGGGCCTACGAGCAGTACGTC. The chain recombines TRBV20-1 with TRBJ2-7, with 9 bases matching TRBD2. Losses at the gene ends were 4 bases for V and 2 bases for J; bases not matched to a gene: 3. The CDR3 runs to 13 residues. Germline V gives CDR1 DFQATT, CDR2 SNEGSKA (reference sequence).